The source of this TCR beta chain is a study of cytomegalovirus exposure and HLA in healthy donors. With 60 Vbeta and 13 Jbeta primers, the PCR was carried out. The table came from immunoSEQ multiplex PCR; TCRdb's copy has only in-frame clones and leaves some out. The sample includes approximately 150,000 clones, roughly three quarters seen only once; the top ten take more than 3%. Healthy individuals who donated bone marrow served as the donors. As for this clone: Its antigen is unknown.

Points from the study as a whole: Certain sequence variants were highly shared and formed a cluster, and this cluster was likely a sequencing artifact.

This CDR3 region has 13 residues. V was clipped by 0 bases and J by 5 bases, with 6 bases between them. Germline CDR1 is SGHRS and CDR2 is YFSETQ. This chain joins TRBV5-1 and TRBJ2-1; D gene ambiguous. The sequence derives from a male donor in good health and CMV-seronegative. Sample: PBMCs. The CDR3 here is CASSLGDNNEQFF. CDR3 nucleotide sequence: TGCGCCAGCAGCTTGGGAGATAACAATGAGCAGTTCTTC.